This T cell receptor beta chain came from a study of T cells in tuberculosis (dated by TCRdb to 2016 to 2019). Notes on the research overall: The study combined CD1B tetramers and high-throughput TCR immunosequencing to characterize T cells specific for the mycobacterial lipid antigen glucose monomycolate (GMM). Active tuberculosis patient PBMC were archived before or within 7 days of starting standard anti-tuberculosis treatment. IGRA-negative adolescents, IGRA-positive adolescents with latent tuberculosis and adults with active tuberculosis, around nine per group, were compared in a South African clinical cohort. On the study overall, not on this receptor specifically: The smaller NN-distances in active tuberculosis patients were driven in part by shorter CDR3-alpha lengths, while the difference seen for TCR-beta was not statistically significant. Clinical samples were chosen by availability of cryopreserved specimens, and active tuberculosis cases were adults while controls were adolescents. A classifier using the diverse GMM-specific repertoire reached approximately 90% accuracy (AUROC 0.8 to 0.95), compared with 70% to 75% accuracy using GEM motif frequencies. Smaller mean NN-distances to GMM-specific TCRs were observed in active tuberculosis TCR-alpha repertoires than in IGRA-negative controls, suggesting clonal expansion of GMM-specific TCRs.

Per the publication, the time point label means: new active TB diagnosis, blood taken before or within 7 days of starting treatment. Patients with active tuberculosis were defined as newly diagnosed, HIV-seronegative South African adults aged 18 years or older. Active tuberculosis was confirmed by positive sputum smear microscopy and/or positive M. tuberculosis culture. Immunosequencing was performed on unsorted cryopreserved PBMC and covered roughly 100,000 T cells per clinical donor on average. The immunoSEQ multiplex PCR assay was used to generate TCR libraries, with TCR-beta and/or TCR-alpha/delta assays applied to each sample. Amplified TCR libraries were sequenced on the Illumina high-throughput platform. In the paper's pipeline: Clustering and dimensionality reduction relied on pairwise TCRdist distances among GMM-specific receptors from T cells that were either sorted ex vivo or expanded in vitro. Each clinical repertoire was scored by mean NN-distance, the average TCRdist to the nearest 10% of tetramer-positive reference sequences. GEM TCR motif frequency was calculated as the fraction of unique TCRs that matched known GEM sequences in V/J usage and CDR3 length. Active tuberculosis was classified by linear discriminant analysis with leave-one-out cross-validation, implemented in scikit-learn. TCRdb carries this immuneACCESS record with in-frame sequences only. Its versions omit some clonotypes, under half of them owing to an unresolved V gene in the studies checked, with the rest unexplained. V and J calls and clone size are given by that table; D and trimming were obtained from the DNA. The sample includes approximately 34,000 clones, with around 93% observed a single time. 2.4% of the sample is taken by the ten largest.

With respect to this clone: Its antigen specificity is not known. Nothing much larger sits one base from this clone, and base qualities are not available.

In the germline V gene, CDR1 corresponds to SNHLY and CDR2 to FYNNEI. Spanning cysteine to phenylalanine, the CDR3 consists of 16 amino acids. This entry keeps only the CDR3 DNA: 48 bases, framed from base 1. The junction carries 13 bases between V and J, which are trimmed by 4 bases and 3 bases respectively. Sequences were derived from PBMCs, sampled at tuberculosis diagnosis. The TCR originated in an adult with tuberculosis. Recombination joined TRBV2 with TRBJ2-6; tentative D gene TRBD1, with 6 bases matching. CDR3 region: CASSGGARGGANVLTF. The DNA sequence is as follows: TGTGCCAGCAGTGGTGGGGCCAGGGGTGGGGCCAACGTCCTGACTTTC.